Following are 8 T cell receptor beta chains from one sample sequenced in a study of blood T cell repertoires in COVID-19. Measured with immunoSEQ multiplex PCR; TCRdb has only the in-frame clones, and not every one. Among about 150,000 clones listed, 75% to 85% were seen once. Sequencing input: peripheral blood. The source is a woman between 50 and 59 years old in a cohort sampled during active or convalescent COVID-19.

The CDR3 nucleotides read TGTGCCAGCAGCAATTCAGGGGGCGCTCACTATGGCTACACCTTC. Protein product: CASSNSGGAHYGYTF. The chain uses TRBV21-1 and TRBJ1-2; the DNA was not compared with TRBD1, the D call given in the table. TRBV21-1 is a pseudogene. This CDR3 contains 15 residues.

The chain recombines TRBV9 with TRBJ2-1; perhaps TRBD2 as D (5 bases). Germline loops: CDR1 SGDLS, CDR2 YYNGEE. V was trimmed by 4 bases and J by 5 bases, leaving 16 bases between them. This CDR3 contains 15 residues. For the CDR3, the DNA is TGTGCCAGCAGCAAGCGGCTACCCGGACACAATGAGCAGTTCTTC. Protein: CASSKRLPGHNEQFF.

V usage is TRBV7-8 and J usage is TRBJ2-7; a possible D gene is TRBD1 (5 bases). Germline V gene sequence: CDR1 SGHVS, CDR2 FQNEAQ. V lost 1 base and J 3 bases, leaving 13 bases between the germline ends. This CDR3 has 15 amino acids. CDR3 loop: CASSLGTGEYYEQYF. The CDR3 nucleotides are TGTGCCAGCAGCTTAGGAACAGGAGAATACTACGAGCAGTACTTC.

This clone was seen a few times. Within the sample, other DNA sequences also encode this same CDR3. The chain links TRBV10-3 to TRBJ1-1; D remains ambiguous. Germline V gene data show CDR1 as ENHRY and CDR2 as SYGVKD. The CDR3 totals 13 residues. Trimming cost V 0 bases and J 5 bases, with 7 bases left between them. The CDR3 protein is CAISESAGTEAFF. In DNA form, the CDR3 reads TGTGCCATCAGTGAGTCGGCCGGGACTGAAGCTTTCTTT.

The chain recombines TRBV19 with TRBJ2-3, with a tentative D call TRBD1 (7 bases). CDR1 is LNHDA and CDR2 is SQIVND in the germline V gene (reference sequence). The CDR3 is 13 residues long. V shed 5 bases and J shed 4 bases, with 10 bases lying between them. This chain's CDR3 is CASSGGGPDTQYF. Written as DNA, the CDR3 is TGTGCCAGTAGTGGAGGGGGCCCAGATACGCAGTATTTT.

This rearrangement joins TRBV19 to TRBJ2-5; the D gene is possibly TRBD1 (6 bases). The germline V gene has CDR1 LNHDA and CDR2 SQIVND (reference sequence). Trimming pared 4 bases from V and 1 base from J, leaving 7 bases between. There are 13 residues in the CDR3. The CDR3 reads CASSRTVQETQYF. The CDR3 DNA sequence: TGTGCCAGTAGTAGGACAGTCCAAGAGACCCAGTACTTC.

This clone was counted ten times or more. V and J are TRBV4-1 and TRBJ1-2; 7 bases match TRBD1. The germline V gene encodes CDR1 MGHRA and CDR2 YSYEKL. The CDR3 totals 13 residues. Unmatched junction bases numbered 5, after V lost 6 bases and J lost 4 bases. CDR3: CASRSGTAYGYTF. The CDR3 bases are TGCGCCAGCAGATCCGGGACAGCCTATGGCTACACCTTC.

The gene calls are TRBV14 and TRBJ1-3; D gene ambiguous. The CDR3 loop spans 14 amino acids. V lost 5 bases and J 2 bases, leaving 10 bases between the germline ends. CDR1 is SGHDN and CDR2 is FVKESK in the germline V gene. CDR3 DNA: TGTGCCAGCAGCGCGGGATCTCCTGGAAACACCATATATTTT. It translates to CASSAGSPGNTIYF.